This paragraph covers one T cell receptor beta chain sequence. What this receptor recognizes is not known. Base qualities are not recorded, but no much larger clone differs from it by a single base. The data belong to a study of OX40 agonist ivuxolimab in advanced cancers. Concerning the study at large: Ivuxolimab, which targeted the costimulatory receptor OX40 (CD134), was an agonistic, fully human IgG2 monoclonal antibody. Intravenous ivuxolimab was administered to patients every 2 weeks at six dose levels: 0.01, 0.1, 0.3, 1.5, 3 and 10 mg/kg. Of the roughly 50 dose-escalation patients, hepatocellular carcinoma was present in around 20, melanoma in roughly 15, renal cell carcinoma in 9 and head and neck cancer in 9. A male proportion of 70% to 90% and a mean age of about 60 years, ranging from roughly 23 to 79, were recorded for the dose-escalation cohort. Prior anti-PD-1, anti-PD-L1 or anti-CTLA-4 therapy was permitted, and approximately 42% of dose-escalation patients had received checkpoint inhibitors. Partial responses occurred in three dose-escalation patients: two with cutaneous melanoma and one with hepatocellular carcinoma. The purpose of peripheral TCRbeta sequencing was to test whether ivuxolimab changed TCR sequence diversity and led to clonal T-cell expansion. The monotherapy dose-escalation portion (N ≈ 52 patients) of the phase I ivuxolimab trial is reported in the paper. Study-level results and caveats: After ivuxolimab, more expanded clones were found on average in CD8+ T cells than in CD4+ T cells. At doses from 0.1 to 3.0 mg/kg, clonal expansion was seen in both CD4+ and CD8+ blood T cells between baseline and week 6. In partial responders in the 0.1-3.0 mg/kg groups, normalized peripheral clonal expansion was found to be among the lowest, especially among CD8+ T cells. Antigen specificity was not determined for the clonally expanded peripheral T cells. Low levels of normalized T-cell clonal expansion were also shown by some nonresponding patients.

The trial excluded patients who had a history of autoimmune disease or who were on systemic immunosuppression. Peripheral blood for TCR sequencing was collected from all dose cohorts at baseline, on cycle 4 day 1, and on cycle 7 day 1. Samples came from an open-label, multicenter, first-in-human phase I dose-escalation trial of ivuxolimab. Adults with locally advanced or metastatic melanoma, renal cell carcinoma, hepatocellular carcinoma or head and neck squamous cell carcinoma were enrolled in the trial. Before TCR sequencing, CD4+ T cells and CD8+ T cells were sorted from peripheral blood as separate populations. V and J are truncated by 2 bases and 12 bases respectively, leaving an intervening sequence of 5 bases. The CDR3 sequence holds 9 residues, the cysteine and phenylalanine included. Only the CDR3 DNA stays, 27 bases, in frame from base 1. Via the germline V gene, CDR1 is MRHNA and CDR2 SNTAGT.

Genomic DNA was isolated from the sorted cells so that the TCRbeta CDR3 region could be sequenced. The immunoSEQ Assay was used for sequencing of TCRbeta CDR3 regions. TCRdb holds this immuneACCESS table with in-frame rearrangements only. Some clones are missing; in checked studies, unresolved V genes explain under half, and the rest has no known cause. The sample yields tens of thousands of clones; 85% to 90% were counted once. About 7.2% of the sample lies in the top ten. Recombination linked TRBV6-4 to TRBJ2-7; the D gene assignment is ambiguous. This clonotype originated in an adult with an advanced solid tumor such as melanoma, head and neck, liver or kidney cancer. The sample here was CD4+ or CD8+ T cells sorted from blood, taken in a trial of the OX40 agonist ivuxolimab. The DNA reads as follows: TGTGCCAGCAGTGACCTGGGGTACTTC. Its translation is CASSDLGYF.